These 5 T cell receptor beta chains came from one sample sequenced in a study of shared clonotypes between healthy human individuals. Produced via immunoSEQ multiplex PCR; TCRdb's table is partial and in-frame only. The sample consists of about 2.4 million clones, approximately 94% of them appearing once. Sequencing was done on a sample of naive CD4+ T cells sorted from blood. Stated subset: CD45RA+ positively selected. The receptors shown here come from a man between 18 and 35 years old in good health.

The chain uses TRBV5-1 and TRBJ1-5; D unresolved. Looked up from germline, CDR1 is SGHRS and CDR2 is YFSETQ. V lost 4 bases, J lost 1 base, and 9 bases lay in between. The CDR3 spans 14 residues. The CDR3: CASSPGFSNQPQHF. CDR3 nucleotides: TGCGCCAGCAGCCCCGGTTTCAGCAATCAGCCCCAGCATTTT.

This chain connects TRBV29-1 to TRBJ2-1; perhaps D is TRBD1 or TRBD2 (6 bases each). CDR3 length equals 12 residues. V lost 5 bases and J lost 8, with 13 bases in between. Germline V gene lookup returns CDR1 SQVTM and CDR2 ANQGSEA. The CDR3: CSVWRGYDEQFF. In nucleotides, the CDR3 is TGCAGCGTTTGGAGGGGGTACGATGAGCAGTTCTTC.

CDR3 region: CASSLAGQGYTGELFF. CDR3 sequence (DNA): TGTGCCAGCAGCTTAGCGGGCCAGGGCTACACCGGGGAGCTGTTTTTT. V and J are TRBV7-2 and TRBJ2-2, with D possibly TRBD1 on 5 matching bases. The germline V and J ends were trimmed by 0 bases and 3 bases, with 11 bases remaining between them. This CDR3 comprises 16 residues. Germline V lookup: CDR1 SGHTA, CDR2 FQGNSA.

The CDR3 DNA sequence: TGTGCCAGTAGTATCCCCAGGATCAATCAGCCCCAGCATTTT. Protein sequence: CASSIPRINQPQHF. This chain joins TRBV19 and TRBJ1-5, with no clear D. The V and J ends lost 3 bases and 3 bases respectively, with 9 bases between them. Germline V gene sequence: CDR1 LNHDA, CDR2 SQIVND (reference sequence). There are 14 residues in the CDR3.

About this clone: The sample carries other DNA sequences with the same CDR3. The chain has TRBV18 and TRBJ2-1; D is ambiguous. Germline V gene data show CDR1 as KGHSH and CDR2 as LQKENI. V was pared by 3 bases and J by 6 bases, with 9 bases between. The CDR3 sequence is 13 residues long. The CDR3 sequence is CASSPPVGNEQFF. Here the CDR3 DNA reads TGTGCCAGCTCACCCCCCGTAGGCAATGAGCAGTTCTTC.